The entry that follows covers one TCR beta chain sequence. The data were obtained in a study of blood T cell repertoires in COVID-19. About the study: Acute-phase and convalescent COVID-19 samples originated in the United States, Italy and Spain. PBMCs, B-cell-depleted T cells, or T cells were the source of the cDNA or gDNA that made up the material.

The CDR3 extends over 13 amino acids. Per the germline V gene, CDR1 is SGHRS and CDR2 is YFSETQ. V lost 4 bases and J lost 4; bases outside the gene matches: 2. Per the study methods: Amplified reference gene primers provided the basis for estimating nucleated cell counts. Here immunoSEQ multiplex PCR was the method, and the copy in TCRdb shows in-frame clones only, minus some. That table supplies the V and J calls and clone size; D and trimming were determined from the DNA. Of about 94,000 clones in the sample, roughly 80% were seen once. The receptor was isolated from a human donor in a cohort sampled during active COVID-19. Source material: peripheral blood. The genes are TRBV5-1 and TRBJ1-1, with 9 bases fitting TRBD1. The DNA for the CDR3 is TGCGCCAGCAGCGAGACAGGGGGCACTGAAGCTTTCTTT. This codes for CASSETGGTEAFF.